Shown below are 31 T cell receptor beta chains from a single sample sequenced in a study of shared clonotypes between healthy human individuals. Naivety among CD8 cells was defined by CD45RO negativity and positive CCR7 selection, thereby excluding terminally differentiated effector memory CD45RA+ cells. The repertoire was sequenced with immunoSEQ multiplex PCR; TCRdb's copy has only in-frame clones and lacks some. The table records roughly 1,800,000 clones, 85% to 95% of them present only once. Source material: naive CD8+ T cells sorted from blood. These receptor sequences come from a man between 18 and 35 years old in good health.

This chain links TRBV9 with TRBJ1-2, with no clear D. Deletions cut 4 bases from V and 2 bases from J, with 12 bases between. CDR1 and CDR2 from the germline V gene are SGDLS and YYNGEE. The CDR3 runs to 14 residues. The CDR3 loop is CASSSFRANYGYTF. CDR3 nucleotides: TGTGCCAGCAGCTCCTTTAGAGCAAACTATGGCTACACCTTC.

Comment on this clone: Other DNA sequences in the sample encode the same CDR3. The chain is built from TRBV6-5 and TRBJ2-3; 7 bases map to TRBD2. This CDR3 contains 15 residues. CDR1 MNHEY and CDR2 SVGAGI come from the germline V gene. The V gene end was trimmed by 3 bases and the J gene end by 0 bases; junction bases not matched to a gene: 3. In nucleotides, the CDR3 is TGTGCCAGCAGTTATTTGCGGGGGAGCACAGATACGCAGTATTTT. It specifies CASSYLRGSTDTQYF.

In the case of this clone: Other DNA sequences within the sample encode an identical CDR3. The CDR3 DNA follows: TGCGCCAGCGGGACCTACGAGCAGTACTTC. Translated: CASGTYEQYF. V gene TRBV10-2 combines with J gene TRBJ2-7; the D is unclear. In germline, CDR1 is WSHSY, CDR2 SAAADI. V dropped 8 bases and J dropped 2 bases, with 4 bases sitting between them. The CDR3 loop spans 10 amino acids.

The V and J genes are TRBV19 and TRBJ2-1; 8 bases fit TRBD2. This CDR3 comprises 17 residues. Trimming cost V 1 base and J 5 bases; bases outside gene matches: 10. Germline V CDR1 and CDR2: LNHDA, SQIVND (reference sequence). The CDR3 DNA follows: TGTGCCAGTAGTATAGCGGCGCGGGAGGACCTGAACAATGAGCAGTTCTTC. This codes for CASSIAAREDLNNEQFF.

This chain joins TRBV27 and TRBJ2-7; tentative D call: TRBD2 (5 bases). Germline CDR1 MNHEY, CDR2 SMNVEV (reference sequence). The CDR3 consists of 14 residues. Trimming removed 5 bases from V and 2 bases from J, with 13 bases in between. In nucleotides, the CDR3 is TGTGCCAGCAGTCATGAGGGATCCCCCTACGAGCAGTACTTC. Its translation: CASSHEGSPYEQYF.

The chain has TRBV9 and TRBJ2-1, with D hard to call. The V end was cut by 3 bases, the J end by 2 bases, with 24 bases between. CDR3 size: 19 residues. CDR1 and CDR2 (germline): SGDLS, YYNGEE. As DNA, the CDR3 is TGTGCCAGCAGCGCCCCCCTCGTTCCCTCGCGGCATACCTACAATGAGCAGTTCTTC. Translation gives CASSAPLVPSRHTYNEQFF.

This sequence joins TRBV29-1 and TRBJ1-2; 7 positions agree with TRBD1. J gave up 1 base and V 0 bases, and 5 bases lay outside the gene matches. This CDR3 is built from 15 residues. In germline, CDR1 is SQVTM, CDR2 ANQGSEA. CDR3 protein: CSVEETGLGNYGYTF. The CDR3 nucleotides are TGCAGCGTTGAAGAGACAGGGTTGGGTAACTATGGCTACACCTTC.

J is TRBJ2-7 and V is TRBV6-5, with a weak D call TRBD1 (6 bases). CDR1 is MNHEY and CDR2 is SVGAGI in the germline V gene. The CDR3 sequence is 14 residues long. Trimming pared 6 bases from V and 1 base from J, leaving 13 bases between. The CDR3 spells CASRGAISSYEQYF. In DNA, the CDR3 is TGTGCCAGCAGGGGGGCGATTAGTTCCTACGAGCAGTACTTC.

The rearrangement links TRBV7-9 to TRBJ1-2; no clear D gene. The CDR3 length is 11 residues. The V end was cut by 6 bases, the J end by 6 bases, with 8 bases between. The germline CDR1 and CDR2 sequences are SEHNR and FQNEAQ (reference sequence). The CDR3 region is CASRGGDGYTF. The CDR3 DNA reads TGTGCCAGCAGGGGAGGCGATGGCTACACCTTC.

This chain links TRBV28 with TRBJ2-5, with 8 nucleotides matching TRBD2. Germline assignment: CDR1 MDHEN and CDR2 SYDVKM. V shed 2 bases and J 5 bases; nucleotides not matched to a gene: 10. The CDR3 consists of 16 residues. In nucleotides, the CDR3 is TGTGCCAGCAGTTTACCCCGGGTAGCGGGGTTGGAGACCCAGTACTTC. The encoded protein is CASSLPRVAGLETQYF. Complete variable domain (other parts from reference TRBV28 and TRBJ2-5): DVKVTQSSRYLVKRTGEKVFLECVQDMDHENMFWYRQDPGLGLRLIYFSYDVKMKEKGDIPEGYSVSREKKERFSLILESASTNQTSMYLCASSLPRVAGLETQYFGPGTRLLVL.

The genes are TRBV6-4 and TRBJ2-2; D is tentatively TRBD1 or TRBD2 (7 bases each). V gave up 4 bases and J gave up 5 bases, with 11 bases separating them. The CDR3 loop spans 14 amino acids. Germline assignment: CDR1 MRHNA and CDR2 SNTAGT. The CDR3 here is CASSVQGGTGELFF. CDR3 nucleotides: TGTGCCAGCAGTGTCCAGGGGGGGACCGGGGAGCTGTTTTTT.

The CDR3 protein is CASSLMGTYEQYF. CDR3 bases: TGTGCCAGCAGCTTGATGGGGACCTACGAGCAGTACTTC. The V call is TRBV5-6, the J call TRBJ2-7; D unclear. Germline V CDR1 and CDR2: SGHDT, YYEEEE. The CDR3 runs to 13 residues. Trimming shortened V by 1 base and J by 2 bases, and 7 bases separated the two germline ends.

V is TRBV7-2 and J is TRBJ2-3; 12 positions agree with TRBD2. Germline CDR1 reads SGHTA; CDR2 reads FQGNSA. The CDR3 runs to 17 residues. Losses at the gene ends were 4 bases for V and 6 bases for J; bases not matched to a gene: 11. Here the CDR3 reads CASSSGLAGGLGDTQYF. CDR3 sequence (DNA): TGTGCCAGCAGCTCGGGTCTAGCGGGAGGGCTGGGGGATACGCAGTATTTT. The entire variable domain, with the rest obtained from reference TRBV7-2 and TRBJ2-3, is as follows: GAGVSQSPSNKVTEKGKDVELRCDPISGHTALYWYRQSLGQGLEFLIYFQGNSAPDKSGLPSDRFSAERTGGSVSTLTIQRTQQEDSAVYLCASSSGLAGGLGDTQYFGPGTRLTVL.

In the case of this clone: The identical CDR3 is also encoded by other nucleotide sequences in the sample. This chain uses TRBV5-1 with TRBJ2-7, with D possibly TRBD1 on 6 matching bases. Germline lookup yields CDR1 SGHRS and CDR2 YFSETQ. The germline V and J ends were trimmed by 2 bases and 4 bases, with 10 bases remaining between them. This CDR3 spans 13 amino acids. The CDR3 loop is CASSLQQGYEQYF. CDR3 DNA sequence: TGCGCCAGCAGCTTACAACAGGGTTACGAGCAGTACTTC.

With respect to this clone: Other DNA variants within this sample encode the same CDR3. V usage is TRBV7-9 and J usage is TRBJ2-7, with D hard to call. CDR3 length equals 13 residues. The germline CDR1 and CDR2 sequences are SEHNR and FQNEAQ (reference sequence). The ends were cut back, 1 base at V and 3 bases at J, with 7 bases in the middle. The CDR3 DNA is TGTGCCAGCAGCTTAGTGCCAGGCTACGAGCAGTACTTC. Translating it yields CASSLVPGYEQYF. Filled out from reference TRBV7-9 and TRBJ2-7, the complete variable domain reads DTGVSQNPRHKITKRGQNVTFRCDPISEHNRLYWYRQTLGQGPEFLTYFQNEAQLEKSRLLSDRFSAERPKGSFSTLEIQRTEQGDSAMYLCASSLVPGYEQYFGPGTRLTVT.

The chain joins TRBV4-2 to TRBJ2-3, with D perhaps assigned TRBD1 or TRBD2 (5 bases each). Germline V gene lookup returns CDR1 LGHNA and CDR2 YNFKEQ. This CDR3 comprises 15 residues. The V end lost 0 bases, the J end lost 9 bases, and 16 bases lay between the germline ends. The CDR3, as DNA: TGTGCCAGCAGCCAAGAAAGTCTCGGGGCAGGAACGCAGTATTTT. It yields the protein CASSQESLGAGTQYF.

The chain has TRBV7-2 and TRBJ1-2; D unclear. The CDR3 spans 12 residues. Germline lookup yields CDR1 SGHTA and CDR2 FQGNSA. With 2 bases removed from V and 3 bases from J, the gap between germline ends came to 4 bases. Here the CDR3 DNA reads TGTGCCAGCAGCTTAAAAGACTATGGCTACACCTTC. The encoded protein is CASSLKDYGYTF.

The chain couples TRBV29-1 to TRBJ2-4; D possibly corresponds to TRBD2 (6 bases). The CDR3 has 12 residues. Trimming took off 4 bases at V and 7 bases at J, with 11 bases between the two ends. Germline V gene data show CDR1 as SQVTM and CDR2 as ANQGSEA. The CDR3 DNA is TGCAGCGTTGTGGGACTTGGGAACATTCAGTACTTC. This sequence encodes CSVVGLGNIQYF.

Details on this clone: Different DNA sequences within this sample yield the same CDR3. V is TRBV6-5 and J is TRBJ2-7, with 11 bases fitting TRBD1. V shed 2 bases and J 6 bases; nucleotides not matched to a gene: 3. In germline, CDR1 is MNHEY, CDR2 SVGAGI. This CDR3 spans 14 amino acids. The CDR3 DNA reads TGTGCCAGCAGTTACGGACAGGGGGCCGGCGAGCAGTACTTC. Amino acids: CASSYGQGAGEQYF.

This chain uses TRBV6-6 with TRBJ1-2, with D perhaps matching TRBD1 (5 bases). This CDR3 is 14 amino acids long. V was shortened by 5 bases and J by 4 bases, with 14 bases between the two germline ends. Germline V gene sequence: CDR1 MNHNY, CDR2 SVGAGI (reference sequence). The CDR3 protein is CASSDGTAFYGYTF. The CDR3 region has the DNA TGTGCCAGCAGTGACGGGACGGCGTTCTATGGCTACACCTTC.

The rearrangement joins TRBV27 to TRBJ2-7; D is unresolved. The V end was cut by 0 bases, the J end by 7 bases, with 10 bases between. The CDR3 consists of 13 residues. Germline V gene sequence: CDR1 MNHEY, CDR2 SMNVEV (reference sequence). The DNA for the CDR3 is TGTGCCAGCAGTTTATCGCTCGGTTTGGAGCAGTACTTC. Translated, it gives CASSLSLGLEQYF.

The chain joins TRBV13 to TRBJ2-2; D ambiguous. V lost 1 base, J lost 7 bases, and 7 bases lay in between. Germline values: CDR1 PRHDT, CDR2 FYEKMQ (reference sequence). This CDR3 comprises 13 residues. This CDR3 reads CASSLEGNGELFF. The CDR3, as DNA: TGTGCCAGCAGCTTAGAAGGAAACGGGGAGCTGTTTTTT.

In DNA, the CDR3 is TGTGCCAGCAGCTTAGGGGGCGTTTTTTCCGAGCAGTACTTC. The encoded protein is CASSLGGVFSEQYF. The V gene is TRBV13, the J gene TRBJ2-7; the D is unclear. Germline assignment: CDR1 PRHDT and CDR2 FYEKMQ (reference sequence). This CDR3 has 14 residues. Trimming removed 0 bases from V and 6 bases from J, with 12 bases in between. Using reference TRBV13 and TRBJ2-7 for the parts outside the CDR3, the full variable domain is AAGVIQSPRHLIKEKRETATLKCYPIPRHDTVYWYQQGPGQDPQFLISFYEKMQSDKGSIPDRFSAQQFSDYHSELNMSSLELGDSALYFCASSLGGVFSEQYFGPGTRLTVT.

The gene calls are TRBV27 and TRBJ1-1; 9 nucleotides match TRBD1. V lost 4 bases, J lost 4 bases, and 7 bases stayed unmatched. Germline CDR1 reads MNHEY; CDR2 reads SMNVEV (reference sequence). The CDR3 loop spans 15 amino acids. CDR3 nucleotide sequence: TGTGCCAGCAGTTCTCGACAGGGGGGGGTCACTGAAGCTTTCTTT. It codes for CASSSRQGGVTEAFF.

As DNA, the CDR3 is TGTGCCAGTAGTCCCCGGTGGAGCGGGGGGCCCGGGGAGCTGTTTTTT. This gives the protein CASSPRWSGGPGELFF. The rearrangement joins TRBV19 to TRBJ2-2; the match to TRBD2 covers 9 bases. V dropped 5 bases and J dropped 6; count of bases not matched to a gene: 10. Germline V gene lookup returns CDR1 LNHDA and CDR2 SQIVND (reference sequence). The CDR3 sequence is 16 residues long.

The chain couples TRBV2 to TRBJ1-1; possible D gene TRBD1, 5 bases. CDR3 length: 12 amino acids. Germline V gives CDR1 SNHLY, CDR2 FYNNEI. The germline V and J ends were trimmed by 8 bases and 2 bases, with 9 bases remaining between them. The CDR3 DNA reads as TGTGCCAGCCAGGACACTAACACTGAAGCTTTCTTT. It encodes CASQDTNTEAFF.

The DNA for the CDR3 is TGTGCCAGCGACAGGGGGCTAGACGAGCAGTACTTC. Translating gives CASDRGLDEQYF. The genes are TRBV6-1 and TRBJ2-7, with TRBD1 matching 10 bases. Germline assignment: CDR1 MNHNS and CDR2 SASEGT. The CDR3 is 12 amino acids. V lost 8 bases, J lost 5 bases, and 3 bases stayed unmatched.

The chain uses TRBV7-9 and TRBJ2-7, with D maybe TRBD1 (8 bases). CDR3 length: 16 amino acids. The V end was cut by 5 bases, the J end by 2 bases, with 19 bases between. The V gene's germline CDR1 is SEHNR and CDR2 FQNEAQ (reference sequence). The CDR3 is CASSHTNRGGTYEQYF. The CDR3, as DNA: TGTGCCAGCAGCCACACCAACAGGGGGGGAACCTACGAGCAGTACTTC.

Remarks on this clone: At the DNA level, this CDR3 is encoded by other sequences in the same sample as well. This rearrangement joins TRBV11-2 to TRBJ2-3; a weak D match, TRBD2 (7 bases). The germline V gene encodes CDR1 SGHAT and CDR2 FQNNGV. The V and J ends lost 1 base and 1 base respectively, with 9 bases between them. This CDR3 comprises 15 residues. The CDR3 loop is CASSLVGGGTDTQYF. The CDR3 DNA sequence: TGTGCCAGCAGCTTAGTAGGGGGGGGCACAGATACGCAGTATTTT.

CDR3 residues: CASSWGATNEQFF. The DNA for the CDR3 is TGCGCCAGCAGCTGGGGGGCCACCAATGAGCAGTTCTTC. V and J are TRBV5-1 and TRBJ2-1; D assignment may be TRBD1 or TRBD2 (6 bases each). Germline V gives CDR1 SGHRS, CDR2 YFSETQ. The germline V and J ends were trimmed by 3 bases and 6 bases, with 10 bases remaining between them. The CDR3 loop spans 13 amino acids.

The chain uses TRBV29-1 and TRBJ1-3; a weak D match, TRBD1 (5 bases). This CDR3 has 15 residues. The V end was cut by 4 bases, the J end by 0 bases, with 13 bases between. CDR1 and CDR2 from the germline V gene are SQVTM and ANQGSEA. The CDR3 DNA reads TGCAGCGTTGTTGGGTTCAGGGACTCTGGAAACACCATATATTTT. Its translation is CSVVGFRDSGNTIYF.